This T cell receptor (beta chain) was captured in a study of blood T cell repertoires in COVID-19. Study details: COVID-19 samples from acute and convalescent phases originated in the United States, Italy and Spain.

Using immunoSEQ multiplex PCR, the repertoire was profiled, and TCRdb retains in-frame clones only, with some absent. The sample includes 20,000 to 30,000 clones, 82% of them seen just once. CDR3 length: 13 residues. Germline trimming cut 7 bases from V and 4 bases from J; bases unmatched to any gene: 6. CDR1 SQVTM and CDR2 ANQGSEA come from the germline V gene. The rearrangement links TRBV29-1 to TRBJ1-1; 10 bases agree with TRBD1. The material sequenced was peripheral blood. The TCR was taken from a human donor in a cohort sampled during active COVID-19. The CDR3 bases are TGCAGCGGAACCGGGACAGGGGTCACTGAAGCTTTCTTT. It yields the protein CSGTGTGVTEAFF.